Shown below are 9 T cell receptor beta chains from a single sample sequenced in a study of cytomegalovirus exposure and HLA in healthy donors. The PCR ran on 60 Vbeta and 13 Jbeta primers. TCRdb's table, derived via immunoSEQ multiplex PCR, lists solely in-frame clones and lacks some. The sample shows 150,000 or so clones, roughly 81% of them seen only once. The sequenced material came from PBMCs. Receptor source: a female donor in good health and CMV-seronegative.

CDR3 DNA sequence: TGTGCCAGCAGCGTAGCGGGGGGGCTGTTAGACGAGCAGTACTTC. It codes for CASSVAGGLLDEQYF. The chain carries TRBV9 and TRBJ2-7; the match to TRBD2 covers 8 bases. Per germline, CDR1 SGDLS and CDR2 YYNGEE. The CDR3 totals 15 residues. The trim removed 0 bases at V and 5 bases at J, leaving 7 bases unmatched.

V and J are TRBV27 and TRBJ1-6, with a weak D call TRBD1 (6 bases). The V and J ends lost 5 bases and 7 bases respectively, with 12 bases between them. The V gene's germline CDR1 is MNHEY and CDR2 SMNVEV (reference sequence). The CDR3 is 14 amino acids. CDR3 loop: CASSQNRENSPLHF. DNA for the CDR3: TGTGCCAGCAGTCAAAACAGGGAGAATTCACCCCTCCACTTT.

The rearrangement uses TRBV30 and TRBJ1-2; D not resolved. V was pared by 0 bases and J by 13 bases, with 12 bases between. The germline V gene has CDR1 GTSNPN and CDR2 SVGIG (reference sequence). This CDR3 spans 11 amino acids. The CDR3 reads CAWSVPSGCTF. CDR3 nucleotide sequence: TGTGCCTGGAGTGTACCGTCCGGGTGCACCTTC.

The V gene is TRBV11-3, the J gene TRBJ2-1; TRBD1 is a possible D gene (6 bases). This CDR3 spans 14 amino acids. CDR1 and CDR2 (germline): SGHNT, YENEEA. Deletions cut 5 bases from V and 3 bases from J, with 11 bases between. This chain's CDR3 is CASSPGTYYNEQFF. Here the CDR3 DNA reads TGTGCCAGCAGCCCAGGGACATACTACAATGAGCAGTTCTTC.

This clone was found once. The chain is built from TRBV4-2 and TRBJ1-5; TRBD1 aligns across 9 bases. The CDR3 totals 15 residues. J lost 7 bases, V lost 4 bases, and 8 bases had no gene match. CDR1 is LGHNA and CDR2 is YNFKEQ in the germline V gene. The CDR3: CASSRDRELRQPQHF. The CDR3 DNA follows: TGTGCCAGCAGCCGGGACAGGGAATTGAGGCAGCCCCAGCATTTT.

The V and J genes are TRBV19 and TRBJ2-3; D might be TRBD1 (6 bases). CDR3 length equals 15 residues. V was trimmed by 7 bases and J by 5 bases, leaving 19 bases between them. Germline V gene sequence: CDR1 LNHDA, CDR2 SQIVND (reference sequence). DNA of the CDR3: TGTGCCAGTAATCACAGGGAGAGACGGAGAGATACGCAGTATTTT. Its protein product is CASNHRERRRDTQYF.

This rearrangement joins TRBV7-8 to TRBJ1-5; TRBD1 agrees at 11 bases. The germline V gene encodes CDR1 SGHVS and CDR2 FQNEAQ. This CDR3 has 17 amino acids. The J segment lost 5 bases and the V segment lost 5 bases, leaving 11 bases of the junction unmatched. Here the CDR3 reads CASSQLGRGQGDQPQHF. The CDR3 bases are TGTGCCAGCAGCCAACTCGGTAGGGGACAGGGGGATCAGCCCCAGCATTTT.

This clone is a singleton in its sample. At the DNA level, this CDR3 is encoded by other sequences in the same sample as well. The chain combines TRBV15 with TRBJ2-7, with 10 bases that match TRBD2. This CDR3 region has 12 residues. Trimming removed 5 bases from V and 13 bases from J; junction bases left unmatched: 8. Germline V gene data show CDR1 as LNHNV and CDR2 as YYDKDF (reference sequence). The CDR3 loop is CATSAPGLATYF. CDR3 bases: TGTGCCACCAGCGCCCCGGGACTAGCGACCTACTTC.

The chain has TRBV5-8 and TRBJ1-1; D gene uncertain. Germline CDR1 reads SGHTS; CDR2 reads YDEGEE. V was shortened by 4 bases and J by 0 bases, with 13 bases between the two germline ends. The CDR3 covers 15 residues. The DNA for the CDR3 is TGTGCCAGCAGCCCCGGTCGGGGTTTGAACACTGAAGCTTTCTTT. Amino acid sequence: CASSPGRGLNTEAFF.